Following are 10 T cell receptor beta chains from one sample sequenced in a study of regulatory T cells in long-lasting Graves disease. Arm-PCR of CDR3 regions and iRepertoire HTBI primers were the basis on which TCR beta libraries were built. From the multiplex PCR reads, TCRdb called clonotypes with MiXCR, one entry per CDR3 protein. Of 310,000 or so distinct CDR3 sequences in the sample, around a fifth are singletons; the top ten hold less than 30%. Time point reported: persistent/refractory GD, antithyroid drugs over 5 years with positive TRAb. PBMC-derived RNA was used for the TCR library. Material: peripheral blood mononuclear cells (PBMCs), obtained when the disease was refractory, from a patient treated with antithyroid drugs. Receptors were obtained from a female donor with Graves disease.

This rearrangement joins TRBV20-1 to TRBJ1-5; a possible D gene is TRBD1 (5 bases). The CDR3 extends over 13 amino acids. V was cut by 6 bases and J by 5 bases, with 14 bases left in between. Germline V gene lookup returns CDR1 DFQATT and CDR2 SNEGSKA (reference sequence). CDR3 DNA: TGCAGTGCCCTACACCAGGGCGATCAGCCCCAGCATTTT. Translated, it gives CSALHQGDQPQHF.

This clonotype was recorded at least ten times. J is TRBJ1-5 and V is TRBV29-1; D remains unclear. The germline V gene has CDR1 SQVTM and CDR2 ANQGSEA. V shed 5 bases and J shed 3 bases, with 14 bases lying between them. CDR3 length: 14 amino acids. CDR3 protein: CSVRGGSLNQPQHF. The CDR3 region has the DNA TGCAGCGTTAGAGGTGGCAGCCTCAATCAGCCCCAGCATTTT.

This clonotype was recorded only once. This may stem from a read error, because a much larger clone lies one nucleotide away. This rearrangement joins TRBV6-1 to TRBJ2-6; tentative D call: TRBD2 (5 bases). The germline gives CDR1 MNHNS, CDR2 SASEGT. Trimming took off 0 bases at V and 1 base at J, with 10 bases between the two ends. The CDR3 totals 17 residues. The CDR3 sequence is CASSEARALSGANVLTF. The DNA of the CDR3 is TGTGCCAGCAGTGAAGCGCGGGCTTTGTCTGGGGCCAACGTCCTGACTTTC.

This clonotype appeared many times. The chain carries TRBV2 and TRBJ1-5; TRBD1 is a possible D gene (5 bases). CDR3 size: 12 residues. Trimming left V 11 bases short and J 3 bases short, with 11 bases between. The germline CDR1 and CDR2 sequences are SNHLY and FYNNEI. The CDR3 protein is CASGGNNQPQHF. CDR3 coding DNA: TGTGCCTCGGGGGGAAACAATCAGCCCCAGCATTTT. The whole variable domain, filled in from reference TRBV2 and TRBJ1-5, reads EPEVTQTPSHQVTQMGQEVILRCVPISNHLYFYWYRQILGQKVEFLVSFYNNEISEKSEIFDDQFSVERPDGSNFTLKIRSTKLEDSAMYFCASGGNNQPQHFGDGTRLSIL.

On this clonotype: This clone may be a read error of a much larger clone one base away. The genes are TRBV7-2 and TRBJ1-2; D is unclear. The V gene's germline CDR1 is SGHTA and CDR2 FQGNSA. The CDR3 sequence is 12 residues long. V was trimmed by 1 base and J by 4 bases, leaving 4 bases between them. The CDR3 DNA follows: TGTGCCAGCAGCTTAGAAATCTATGGCTACACCTTC. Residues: CASSLEIYGYTF.

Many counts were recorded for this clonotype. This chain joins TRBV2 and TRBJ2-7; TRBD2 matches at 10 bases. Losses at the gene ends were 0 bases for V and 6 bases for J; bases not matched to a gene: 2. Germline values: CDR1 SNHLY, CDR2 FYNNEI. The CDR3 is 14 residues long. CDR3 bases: TGTGCCAGCAGTGAAGCGATAGCGGGAGGCGAGCAGTACTTC. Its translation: CASSEAIAGGEQYF.

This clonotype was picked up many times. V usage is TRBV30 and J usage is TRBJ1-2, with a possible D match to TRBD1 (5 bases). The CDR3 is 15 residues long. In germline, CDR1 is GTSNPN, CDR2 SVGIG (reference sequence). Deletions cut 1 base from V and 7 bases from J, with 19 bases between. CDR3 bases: TGTGCCTGGAGTGCCCTCTTGGGGGACCGAGCTGGCTACACCTTC. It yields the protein CAWSALLGDRAGYTF.

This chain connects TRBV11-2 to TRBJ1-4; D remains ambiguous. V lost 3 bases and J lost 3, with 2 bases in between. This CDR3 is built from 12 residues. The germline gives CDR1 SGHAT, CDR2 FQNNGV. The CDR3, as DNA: TGTGCCAGCAGCTTCGCTAATGAAAAACTGTTTTTT. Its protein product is CASSFANEKLFF.

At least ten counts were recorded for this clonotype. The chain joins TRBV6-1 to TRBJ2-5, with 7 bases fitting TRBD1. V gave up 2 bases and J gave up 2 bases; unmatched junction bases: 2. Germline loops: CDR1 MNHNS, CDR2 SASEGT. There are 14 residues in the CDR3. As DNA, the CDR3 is TGTGCCAGCAGTGAAAGGGGACAGCAAGAGACCCAGTACTTC. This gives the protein CASSERGQQETQYF.

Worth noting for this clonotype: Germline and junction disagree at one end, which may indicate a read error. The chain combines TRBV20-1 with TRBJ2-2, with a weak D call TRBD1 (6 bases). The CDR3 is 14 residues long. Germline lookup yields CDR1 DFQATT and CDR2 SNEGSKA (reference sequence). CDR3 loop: CSALQGWGTGELSF. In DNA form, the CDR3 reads TGCAGTGCTTTGCAGGGGTGGGGCACCGGGGAGCTGTCTTTT.